The clone carrying this TCR beta chain was detected once. What it recognizes is unknown. Every patient relapsed after autologous stem cell transplantation, and brentuximab vedotin exposure varied. Produced via immunoSEQ multiplex PCR; TCRdb's table is partial and in-frame only. Of approximately 98,000 clones in the sample, 80% to 90% were seen once. The data were taken from a study of PD-1 blockade in classical Hodgkin lymphoma. Study outcomes and limitations: Complete responders matched newly diagnosed patients in baseline diversity. Newly diagnosed patients were said to have less baseline TCR diversity than healthy donors did.

The receptor comes from a human donor with classical Hodgkin lymphoma. The specimen comprised peripheral blood mononuclear cells (PBMCs), sampled before the second cycle of nivolumab.

The CDR3 sequence is CASSQDAGSGNQPQHF. For the CDR3, the DNA is TGCGCCAGCAGCCAAGATGCGGGCAGTGGCAATCAGCCCCAGCATTTT. This rearrangement joins TRBV4-1 to TRBJ1-5; unclear D gene. The CDR3 loop spans 16 amino acids. Trimming took 0 bases from V and 2 from J, leaving 11 bases between them. Germline V gene lookup returns CDR1 MGHRA and CDR2 YSYEKL.